This T cell receptor (beta chain) was identified during a study of OX40 agonist ivuxolimab in advanced cancers. TCRdb keeps only in-frame clones here, not all; method: immunoSEQ multiplex PCR. The data contain about 120,000 clones, roughly nine tenths of them singletons. V was shortened by 3 bases and J by 2 bases, with 11 bases between the two germline ends. Germline-derived CDR1 and CDR2 are LNHDA and SQIVND (reference sequence). This CDR3 spans 14 amino acids. V and J are TRBV19 and TRBJ2-7; no firm D call. The sample consisted of CD4+ or CD8+ T cells sorted from blood, taken in a trial of the OX40 agonist ivuxolimab. This TCR came from an adult with an advanced solid tumor such as melanoma, head and neck, liver or kidney cancer. Here the CDR3 DNA reads TGTGCCAGTAGTATTCGTCACCCAGCCTACGAGCAGTACTTC. Its protein is CASSIRHPAYEQYF.